This note documents a single T cell receptor beta chain sequence. Its recognized antigen is unknown. No base quality values were provided; no much bigger clone lies one nucleotide off. Rearranged CDR3 beta regions were amplified from genomic DNA with multiplex V and J primers using the immunoSEQ TRB Survey service. To keep depth equal across samples, survey-level sequencing depth of up to 500,000 reads per sample was applied. The libraries were purified and pooled, then sequenced using Illumina technology. As for the original processing: immunoSEQ online tools were used for productive clonality, sample overlap, pairwise scatters, CDR3 beta length, V/D/J gene usage and productiveness. Calculated diversity was the number of unique rearrangements divided by total templates times 100; Shannon and Simpson indices were also computed. For principal component analysis, Z-score normalized data were analyzed with the R prcomp function and the ggbiplot package. Blood-rectal clonal overlap within each subject was quantified with Morisita's index. Imported from immuneACCESS, the table was reduced by TCRdb to in-frame sequences with V and J called. These copies leave out some clones; in studies compared against another copy, an unresolved V gene accounts for under half, and the cause of the remainder is not known. That table furnishes V, J and clone size, whereas the DNA furnished D and trimming. Counted in this sample were tens of thousands of clones; 87% of them appeared once. The ten largest clonotypes hold over 1.3% of the sample.

This sample was taken from a study of pediatric ulcerative colitis (dated by TCRdb to about 2019). With respect to the entire study: From 8 to 10 newly diagnosed, treatment-naive pediatric ulcerative colitis patients and four non-IBD control children, paired blood and rectal samples were collected.

The control children had a colonoscopy because IBD was suspected, but their endoscopy was normal both macroscopically and histologically, and none were diagnosed with IBD within the following year. A blood sample was drawn at the time of the colonoscopy. The Wizard kit (Promega) was used to extract genomic DNA from both blood and intestinal samples. Spanning cysteine to phenylalanine, the CDR3 consists of 15 amino acids. CDR3 DNA only is kept here, 45 bases in frame from base 1. Cut back by 3 bases and 0 bases, the V and J ends lie 10 bases apart. For CDR1 and CDR2, the germline V gene (reference sequence) lists SGHNT and YYREEE. What the work shows at the level of the full study, not this receptor alone: Two rectal CDR3 clonotypes were detected in all ulcerative colitis patients and were not detected in any of the controls. Because repertoires came from total lymphocyte DNA, patterns in rare subsets such as regulatory T cells may not be reflected. For technical reasons, the blood samples of a couple of patients yielded substantially fewer templates, so those samples were excluded from the blood-rectal overlap analysis. Clonal overlap between a subject's own blood and rectum was significantly greater in ulcerative colitis patients than in controls, which suggests more T cell trafficking to inflamed tissue. Features of the rectal repertoire distinguished controls, mild-moderate colitis patients and acute severe colitis patients, and in acute severe colitis, rectal diversity was reduced because of clonal expansions. The healthy control group was small, with only a few individuals.

The sample comprised blood. The sequence derives from a boy younger than 18 who was a control in a study of pediatric ulcerative colitis. The chain is assembled from TRBV5-4 and TRBJ2-1; the D gene identity is not certain. The CDR3 protein: CASSSVDLSYNEQFF. The DNA reads TGTGCCAGCAGCTCCGTCGACCTCTCCTACAATGAGCAGTTCTTC.